This entry concerns a single TCR beta chain. It has no known antigen specificity. Base qualities are missing; no much larger clone stands one base away. Single viable CD3+CD4+CD8-CD45RO+ cells were sorted as memory CD4+ T cells on a FACSAria II. CMV serostatus was determined using a Roche Elecsys assay that detects serum IgG against CMV pp150, pp28, p38 and p52. After the samples were thawed, total CD4+ T cells were enriched through positive selection using CD4 magnetic microbeads. The samples came from a different study that was designed specifically to examine the CD4+ T cell memory repertoire. Peripheral blood mononuclear cells were isolated and cryopreserved following standard operating procedures; serum was stored at -80 °C. The staining relied on CD3-PerCP (BW264/56), CD4-APC (RPA-T4), CD45RO-PE (UCHT1) and CD8-Pacific Orange (3B5) antibodies, and Sytox blue was used to exclude non-viable cells.

From the germline V gene, CDR1 is SGHTA and CDR2 is FQGTGA. V is cut by 2 bases and J by 1 base, and the space between the germline ends is 3 bases. Including cysteine and phenylalanine, the CDR3 has 13 amino acids. Only CDR3 DNA remains: 39 bases, in frame from the first base. Genomic DNA was extracted from sorted cells with the Quick-DNA Microprep Kit. Amplification of TCRbeta DNA was done with the immunoSEQ hsTCRbeta kit, following the protocol from the manufacturer. An Illumina MiSeq instrument was used to sequence the TCRbeta libraries. Processing in the source paper ran as follows. After out-of-frame sequences were removed, some 2.1 million distinct TCRbeta sequences remained, averaging about 66,813 per individual. Each individual was scored using the number of 164 previously reported CMV-associated TCRbeta sequences that the individual carried and the total number of productive distinct TCRbeta sequences. A beta-binomial model was reimplemented in Python, and random forests from scikit-learn, run with default parameters, were trained on data from the US cohort. Classifier performance on the Belgian cohort was summarized as median AUC with percentile confidence intervals over 10,000 bootstrap iterations. Imported from immuneACCESS, the table was reduced by TCRdb to in-frame sequences with V and J called. These copies leave out some clones; in studies compared against another copy, an unresolved V gene accounts for under half, and the cause of the remainder is not known. V, J and clone size are taken as reported in that table, and D and trimming were inferred from the DNA itself. The sample data list some 60,000 clones, and around 80% of these were observed just once. Together, the top ten hold approximately 1.1% of the sample.

The data stem from a study of memory CD4+ T cells and cytomegalovirus serostatus (dated by TCRdb to about 2019). Some background on the complete study: A total of 35 or so healthy Belgian adults, of whom 9 were CMV seropositive and 24 were CMV seronegative, were included in the cohort. CD4+ memory TCRbeta repertoires of a Belgian cohort with known cytomegalovirus serostatus were sequenced in order to replicate a published TCR-based CMV serostatus classifier. The paper as a whole reports these results and caveats: The results were read as suggesting that the CMV-associated TCR signature is, for the most part, present in the CD4+ memory repertoire. Unlike the original study, which covered naive and memory CD4+ and CD8+ populations, the Belgian study sequenced only CD4+CD45RO+ memory cells. For predicting CMV serostatus, the median bootstrapped AUC was roughly 0.95 using the original framework and approximately 0.91 using a US-trained random forest. Among the 164 previously reported CMV-associated TCRbeta sequences, about 71 showed up in the CD4+ memory repertoires, with each one found in between one and five individuals. The original-framework classifier achieved a median bootstrapped AUC of approximately 0.95 with a 95% CI of 0.76-1.00 on the Belgian cohort.

Sequencing was done on a sample of memory CD4+ T cells from blood. This sequence was found in an adult in good health and CMV-seronegative. The sequence joins TRBV7-3 to TRBJ1-5, with the D segment identity uncertain. This receptor carries the CDR3 CASSLDSNQPQHF. The DNA is as follows: TGTGCCAGCAGCTTAGACAGCAATCAGCCCCAGCATTTT.